The 8 T cell receptor beta chains given below trace back to one sample, sequenced in a study of blood T cell repertoires in COVID-19. The assay was immunoSEQ multiplex PCR, and TCRdb's table has in-frame clones only and misses some. The sample shows about 200,000 clones, more than 75% of them seen only once. The sequencing sample was made of peripheral blood. These TCRs come from a man aged 55 to 70 who had recovered from COVID-19.

The chain has TRBV28 and TRBJ1-2; no reliable D call. This CDR3 region has 12 residues. Germline CDR1 MDHEN, CDR2 SYDVKM. V lost 4 bases and J lost 6, with 9 bases in between. The CDR3 loop reads CASSWAPNGYTF. The CDR3 DNA follows: TGTGCCAGCAGTTGGGCCCCGAATGGCTACACCTTC.

The rearrangement uses TRBV9 and TRBJ2-2, with D possibly TRBD2 on 6 matching bases. This CDR3 spans 21 amino acids. The germline V gene has CDR1 SGDLS and CDR2 YYNGEE. V was clipped by 3 bases and J by 1 base, with 28 bases between them. The CDR3 DNA follows: TGTGCCAGCAGCGAACCCATAAGCGGGCTTAAGAGTAGCCTGAACACCGGGGAGCTGTTTTTT. Amino acid sequence: CASSEPISGLKSSLNTGELFF.

V and J are TRBV28 and TRBJ2-1, with 9 positions matching TRBD2. V dropped 6 bases and J dropped 8; count of bases not matched to a gene: 8. This CDR3 region has 14 residues. Germline lookup yields CDR1 MDHEN and CDR2 SYDVKM. CDR3 sequence: CASREAGGNDEQFF. The CDR3 region has the DNA TGTGCCAGCAGGGAAGCGGGAGGTAATGATGAGCAGTTCTTC. The full variable domain, its missing parts supplied by reference TRBV28 and TRBJ2-1, is DVKVTQSSRYLVKRTGEKVFLECVQDMDHENMFWYRQDPGLGLRLIYFSYDVKMKEKGDIPEGYSVSREKKERFSLILESASTNQTSMYLCASREAGGNDEQFFGPGTRLTVL.

The rearrangement links TRBV5-1 to TRBJ2-3, with 8 bases identical to TRBD1. CDR1 is SGHRS and CDR2 is YFSETQ in the germline V gene. CDR3 size: 14 residues. V lost 3 bases to trimming and J lost 2 bases; unmatched junction nucleotides: 2. The CDR3 protein is CASSSGQDTDTQYF. The CDR3 DNA sequence: TGCGCCAGCAGCTCGGGACAGGACACAGATACGCAGTATTTT.

V is TRBV5-4 and J is TRBJ1-1; TRBD1 is a possible D gene (5 bases). The V and J ends lost 0 bases and 7 bases respectively, with 13 bases between them. Germline values: CDR1 SGHNT, CDR2 YYREEE (reference sequence). This CDR3 contains 14 residues. The CDR3 region is CASSLEWSGREAFF. DNA for the CDR3: TGTGCCAGCAGCTTGGAGTGGTCAGGGCGTGAAGCTTTCTTT.

The rearrangement links TRBV3-1 (or the pseudogene TRBV3-2) to TRBJ2-1, with unresolved D. Germline CDR1 is LGHDT and CDR2 is YNNKEL (reference sequence). The V end lost 0 bases, the J end lost 1 base, and 7 bases lay between the germline ends. The CDR3 spans 15 residues. The CDR3 nucleotides are TGTGCCAGCAGCCAAGATAGCCGGTCCTACAATGAGCAGTTCTTC. Translation gives CASSQDSRSYNEQFF.

The chain carries TRBV21-1 and TRBJ1-4. TRBV21-1 is noted as a pseudogene. The CDR3 is 14 amino acids. The CDR3 is CASSLDLANEKLFF. The CDR3 nucleotides read TGTGCCAGCAGCCTGGACTTGGCTAATGAAAAACTGTTTTTT.

The chain is built from TRBV7-2 and TRBJ2-3, with D perhaps matching TRBD2 (6 bases). The germline gives CDR1 SGHTA, CDR2 FQGNSA. There are 15 residues in the CDR3. The V and J ends lost 7 bases and 4 bases respectively, with 18 bases between them. The CDR3 sequence: CASTVQAAGPDTQYF. The CDR3 nucleotides read TGTGCCAGCACCGTTCAAGCGGCGGGACCAGATACGCAGTATTTT.